This T cell receptor beta chain emerged from a study of T cells in localized non-small cell lung cancer. Germline CDR1 and CDR2: MDHEN and SYDVKM. The V segment lost 5 bases and the J segment 6 bases; nucleotides outside the gene matches: 6. CDR3 length: 14 residues. This clone has a handful of counts. Clones were sequenced by immunoSEQ multiplex PCR, and TCRdb holds only the in-frame ones, with some missing. The table shows approximately 2,200 clones, with 25% to 35% occurring only once. This sequence originates from a man between 40 and 70 years old with stage I lung adenocarcinoma. This chain joins TRBV28 and TRBJ2-1; 8 bases match TRBD2. Sequenced here: normal lung tissue next to the tumor, sampled before any cancer treatment. The DNA of the CDR3 is TGTGCCAGCAGTACGGGACTAGGGGGCAATGAGCAGTTCTTC. This gives the protein CASSTGLGGNEQFF.